The 12 T cell receptor beta chains in this list originate from one sample, sequenced in a study of T cell responses to AZD1222 COVID-19 vaccine. Clones were sequenced by immunoSEQ multiplex PCR, and TCRdb holds only the in-frame ones, with some missing. The sample shows fewer than 150,000 clones, over 75% of them seen only once. The sequencing here drew on peripheral blood, taken 28 days after the second AZD1222 dose. These receptors all come from an adult who received the AZD1222 COVID-19 vaccine.

The chain is built from TRBV18 and TRBJ2-1; possible D gene TRBD2, 5 bases. The CDR3 contains 15 residues. V gave up 0 bases and J gave up 9 bases, with 15 bases separating them. CDR1 and CDR2 from the germline V gene are KGHSH and LQKENI. DNA of the CDR3: TGTGCCAGCTCACCACCAGGTTCCGGGGTTGGTGAGCAGTTCTTC. This translates into CASSPPGSGVGEQFF.

The rearrangement uses TRBV7-8 and TRBJ1-2, with D perhaps matching TRBD1 (6 bases). CDR3 length equals 15 residues. The germline V and J ends were trimmed by 0 bases and 3 bases, with 11 bases remaining between them. Germline assignment: CDR1 SGHVS and CDR2 FQNEAQ. DNA for the CDR3: TGTGCCAGCAGCTTAGCGCCAGGGGCATACTATGGCTACACCTTC. Protein: CASSLAPGAYYGYTF. Full variable domain (remainder filled in from reference TRBV7-8 and TRBJ1-2): GAGVSQSPRYKVAKRGQDVALRCDPISGHVSLFWYQQALGQGPEFLTYFQNEAQLDKSGLPSDRFFAERPEGSVSTLKIQRTQQEDSAVYLCASSLAPGAYYGYTFGSGTRLTVV.

The chain joins TRBV2 to TRBJ1-2; D gene unclear. The CDR3 loop spans 13 amino acids. Germline loops: CDR1 SNHLY, CDR2 FYNNEI. With 0 bases removed from V and 8 bases from J, the gap between germline ends came to 10 bases. The CDR3 bases are TGTGCCAGCAGTGAAGCCGAGGAATCGGGCTACACCTTC. Its translation is CASSEAEESGYTF.

The chain is built from TRBV6-5 and TRBJ1-5; D may be TRBD1 (5 bases). Germline assignment: CDR1 MNHEY and CDR2 SVGAGI. The CDR3 consists of 13 residues. Trimming cost V 6 bases and J 7 bases, with 13 bases left between them. The CDR3 here is CASREQGGQPQHF. CDR3 DNA sequence: TGTGCCAGCAGGGAGCAGGGAGGGCAGCCCCAGCATTTT.

The table lists this clone with a count of one. V is TRBV6-5 and J is TRBJ2-1, with 8 bases aligning to TRBD2. This CDR3 comprises 16 residues. Trimming cost V 0 bases and J 4 bases; bases outside gene matches: 5. Germline V gene lookup returns CDR1 MNHEY and CDR2 SVGAGI. CDR3 loop: CASSYSTSALYNEQFF. CDR3 nucleotides: TGTGCCAGCAGTTACTCGACTAGCGCGTTATACAATGAGCAGTTCTTC.

This chain connects TRBV11-2 to TRBJ1-4; 7 nucleotides agree with TRBD1. Germline V gene lookup returns CDR1 SGHAT and CDR2 FQNNGV. This CDR3 comprises 14 residues. V was clipped by 0 bases and J by 7 bases; unmatched bases: 2. The CDR3 DNA is TGTGCCAGCAGCTTAGATCGACAGGGTGAAAAACTGTTTTTT. It codes for CASSLDRQGEKLFF.

V is TRBV12-3 or TRBV12-4 and J is TRBJ2-7; 8 bases fit TRBD1. The V gene end was trimmed by 6 bases and the J gene end by 7 bases; junction bases not matched to a gene: 8. This CDR3 region has 13 residues. The CDR3 nucleotides read TGTGCCAGCAGCAACAGGGGGTTTGGGGAGCAGTACTTC. This codes for CASSNRGFGEQYF.

The chain employs TRBV3-1 (or the pseudogene TRBV3-2) and TRBJ2-1; 14 nucleotides agree with TRBD2. The germline gives CDR1 LGHDT, CDR2 YNNKEL (reference sequence). The V gene end was trimmed by 4 bases and the J gene end by 6 bases; junction bases not matched to a gene: 8. The CDR3 covers 17 residues. In DNA, the CDR3 is TGTGCCAGCAGCCCCCGACTAGCGGGAGGGCTTGGCAATGAGCAGTTCTTC. It translates to CASSPRLAGGLGNEQFF.

This clone was counted once. Other DNA variants within this sample encode the same CDR3. V is TRBV5-1 and J is TRBJ1-1; D is unclear. Between the trimmed V and J ends, which lost 0 bases and 0 bases, there was a span of 6 bases. This CDR3 contains 14 residues. In germline, CDR1 is SGHRS, CDR2 YFSETQ. The CDR3, as DNA: TGCGCCAGCAGCTTGGATGGAATGAACACTGAAGCTTTCTTT. Translation: CASSLDGMNTEAFF.

V usage is TRBV5-1 and J usage is TRBJ1-4; TRBD1 might be the D (5 bases). The CDR3 consists of 15 residues. V dropped 0 bases and J dropped 7 bases, with 13 bases sitting between them. Germline CDR1 SGHRS, CDR2 YFSETQ. The CDR3 DNA follows: TGCGCCAGCAGCTTGGAAGGCAGGGAGGGTGAAAAACTGTTTTTT. As protein: CASSLEGREGEKLFF. Variable domain in full (rest from reference TRBV5-1 and TRBJ1-4): KAGVTQTPRYLIKTRGQQVTLSCSPISGHRSVSWYQQTPGQGLQFLFEYFSETQRNKGNFPGRFSGRQFSNSRSEMNVSTLELGDSALYLCASSLEGREGEKLFFGSGTQLSVL.

The chain is built from TRBV11-2 and TRBJ2-7; unclear D gene. The ends were cut back, 6 bases at V and 6 bases at J, with 12 bases in the middle. This CDR3 spans 12 amino acids. Per germline, CDR1 SGHAT and CDR2 FQNNGV. The CDR3 is CASSFRALEQYF. The CDR3 DNA sequence: TGTGCCAGCAGTTTTAGGGCCCTCGAGCAGTACTTC.

This rearrangement joins TRBV5-1 to TRBJ1-6; 8 bases fit TRBD1. Germline lookup yields CDR1 SGHRS and CDR2 YFSETQ. The CDR3 runs 20 residues. Unmatched junction bases numbered 22, after V lost 4 bases and J lost 7 bases. CDR3 DNA sequence: TGCGCCAGCAGCGGGGCCTGGACAGGGAGGGATTCTTTGGGCAATTCACCCCTCCACTTT. It codes for CASSGAWTGRDSLGNSPLHF. Full variable domain (rest looked up from reference TRBV5-1 and TRBJ1-6): KAGVTQTPRYLIKTRGQQVTLSCSPISGHRSVSWYQQTPGQGLQFLFEYFSETQRNKGNFPGRFSGRQFSNSRSEMNVSTLELGDSALYLCASSGAWTGRDSLGNSPLHFGNGTRLTVT.